In this sample, the clone carrying this T cell receptor beta chain turned up a few times. TCRdb reanalysed the PCR reads using MiXCR and keeps one entry per CDR3 protein. The sample consists of more than 450,000 distinct CDR3 sequences, about 26% of them appearing once. Trimming removed 2 bases from V and 3 bases from J; junction bases left unmatched: 7. Germline CDR1 reads SGHRS; CDR2 reads YFSETQ. The CDR3 is 15 residues long. This entry comes from a study of molecular identifiers for immune sequencing clone quantification. The origin of this receptor is a human donor in good health. Some libraries in this study had Jurkat cell RNA spiked in. V is TRBV5-1 and J is TRBJ1-1; 7 bases are a match to TRBD1. The sample taken for sequencing was naive CD8+ T cells from blood, with Jurkat cell RNA spiked in. Subset meaning: FACS-sorted CD8+CD4-CCR7+CD45RA+ naive T cells. The CDR3 protein is CASSFMTGPDTEAFF. Written as DNA, the CDR3 is TGCGCCAGCAGCTTCATGACAGGGCCGGACACTGAAGCTTTCTTT.